This TCR beta chain was sequenced during a study of T-cell reconstitution after alpha-beta-depleted transplantation in children. The TCRbeta library incorporated unique molecular identifiers. TCRdb re-analysed the PCR reads in MiXCR, keeping a single row per CDR3 protein. This table holds 140,000 or so distinct CDR3 sequences, around 9% found once. This clonotype was counted at least ten times. This CDR3 has 14 amino acids. Trimming left V 4 bases short and J 6 bases short, with 13 bases between. The germline V gene encodes CDR1 SGHRS and CDR2 YFSETQ. The V call is TRBV5-1, the J call TRBJ1-4; TRBD1 is a possible D gene (6 bases). This clonotype was obtained from a female patient aged 2 to 10 who had a stem cell transplant for congenital amegakaryocytic thrombocytopenia, so the T cells may come from the graft donor. Sequences were derived from PBMCs, mostly from graft donor cells, sampled 180 days after TCRalphabeta/CD19-depleted stem cell transplant. Here the CDR3 DNA reads TGCGCCAGCAGCCGTGGACAGATGGATGAAAAACTGTTTTTT. As protein: CASSRGQMDEKLFF.